Listed below are T cell receptor beta chains from one sample, sequenced in a study of T cells after yellow fever vaccination. TCRdb re-called the 5' RACE reads with MiXCR, one entry per CDR3 protein. The sample includes roughly 340,000 distinct CDR3 sequences, 7.5% to 9% of them seen just once. This specimen was PBMCs, taken on the day of the first yellow fever vaccination. The source is a man younger than 35 who received the YFV17D yellow fever vaccine. Each CDR3 is given with its conserved first and last residue. D genes are given only for firm matches. Only part of the rows carry a size: once, few, many, or a class if the clone is expanded.

length	V	size	J	D	CDR3	DNA
13	TRBV10-3	.	TRBJ1-1	.	CAISGAGGTEAFF	TGTGCCATCAGTGGGGCAGGCGGAACTGAAGCTTTCTTT
14	TRBV6-4	.	TRBJ1-1	.	CASSLNMWSTEAFF	TGTGCCAGCAGTTTAAACATGTGGAGCACTGAAGCTTTCTTT
12	TRBV7-8	.	TRBJ2-7	.	CASSLVEWEQYF	TGTGCCAGCAGCTTAGTCGAGTGGGAGCAGTACTTC
17	TRBV7-8	.	TRBJ2-2	TRBD1	CASSLARTGRNTGELFF	TGTGCCAGCAGCTTAGCCCGGACAGGGCGCAACACCGGGGAGCTGTTTTTT
14	TRBV12-3/TRBV12-4	few	TRBJ2-7	.	CASSKFPSDYEQYF	TGTGCCAGCAGTAAGTTCCCATCGGACTACGAGCAGTACTTC
17	TRBV10-3	few	TRBJ1-5	.	CATQRGGSFRNNQPQHF	TGTGCCACCCAGCGAGGTGGGTCGTTCAGGAACAATCAGCCCCAGCATTTT
14	TRBV12-3/TRBV12-4	few	TRBJ1-1	.	CASSFEGVNTEAFF	TGTGCCAGCAGTTTCGAGGGGGTGAACACTGAAGCTTTCTTT
16	TRBV7-2	.	TRBJ1-1	.	CASSLVYQGMGVTAFF	TGTGCCAGCAGCTTAGTATATCAGGGTATGGGTGTGACGGCTTTCTTT
18	TRBV19	few	TRBJ2-5	TRBD2	CASSISGTSGALQETQYF	TGTGCCAGTAGTATATCCGGGACTAGCGGTGCTCTCCAAGAGACCCAGTACTTC
12	TRBV20-1	few	TRBJ2-3	.	CSARFGTDTQYF	TGCAGTGCACGTTTTGGCACAGATACGCAGTATTTT
13	TRBV29-1	.	TRBJ1-1	TRBD1	CSVWGQMNTEAFF	TGCAGCGTATGGGGACAGATGAACACTGAAGCTTTCTTT
15	TRBV20-1	.	TRBJ1-5	.	CSATGGGANNQPQHF	TGCAGTGCCACGGGGGGGGGCGCCAACAATCAGCCCCAGCATTTT
14	TRBV6-1	.	TRBJ2-5	.	CASRAPGPQETQYF	TGTGCCAGCAGGGCACCGGGACCCCAAGAGACCCAGTACTTC
15	TRBV25-1	.	TRBJ2-7	TRBD2	CASSDPGTRSYEQYF	TGTGCCAGCAGTGATCCTGGGACTAGGTCCTACGAGCAGTACTTC
15	TRBV9	many	TRBJ2-1	TRBD1	CASSVAGQGDNEQFF	TGTGCCAGCAGCGTTGCCGGACAGGGGGACAATGAGCAGTTCTTC
14	TRBV18	.	TRBJ2-2	TRBD1	CASSPGQTTGELFF	TGTGCCAGCTCACCGGGACAGACCACCGGGGAGCTGTTTTTT
14	TRBV11-2	few	TRBJ1-1	.	CASSFAGRGTEAFF	TGTGCCAGCAGCTTCGCAGGGAGGGGAACTGAAGCTTTCTTT
12	TRBV6-2/TRBV6-3	.	TRBJ1-2	.	CASSYVPGGYTF	TGTGCCAGCAGTTACGTTCCGGGCGGCTACACCTTC
14	TRBV14	few	TRBJ1-2	.	CASSPHPNIPGYTF	TGTGCCAGCAGCCCGCACCCTAACATCCCTGGCTACACCTTC
15	TRBV7-2	.	TRBJ2-5	.	CASTLYLGGRETQYF	TGTGCCAGCACCCTCTATCTCGGGGGGCGAGAGACCCAGTACTTC
14	TRBV3-1	many	TRBJ2-1	.	CASSQNQGDSGQFF	TGTGCCAGCAGCCAAAATCAGGGGGACTCTGGGCAGTTCTTC
17	TRBV3-1	.	TRBJ2-7	.	CATCQQSNSFGGGEQYF	TGTGCCACCTGCCAACAATCGAATAGTTTTGGTGGGGGCGAGCAGTACTTC
13	TRBV5-1	.	TRBJ2-2	.	CASSLGESGELFF	TGCGCCAGCAGCTTGGGGGAGAGCGGGGAGCTGTTTTTT
16	TRBV19	.	TRBJ1-3	.	CASSPSDVFSGNTIYF	TGTGCCAGTAGTCCTTCTGACGTCTTCTCTGGAAACACCATATATTTT
16	TRBV4-3	few	TRBJ2-5	TRBD1	CASSQDWTGWKETQYF	TGCGCCAGCAGCCAAGACTGGACAGGGTGGAAGGAGACCCAGTACTTC